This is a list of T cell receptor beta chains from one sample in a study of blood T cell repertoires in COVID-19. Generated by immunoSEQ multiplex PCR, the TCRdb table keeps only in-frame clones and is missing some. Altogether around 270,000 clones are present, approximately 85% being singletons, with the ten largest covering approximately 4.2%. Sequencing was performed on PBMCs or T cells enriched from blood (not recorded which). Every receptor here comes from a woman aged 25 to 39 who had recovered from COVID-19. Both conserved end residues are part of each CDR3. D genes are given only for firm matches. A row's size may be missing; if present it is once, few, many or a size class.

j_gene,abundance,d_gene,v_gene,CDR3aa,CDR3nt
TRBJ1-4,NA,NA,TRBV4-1,CASSQDEGRTEKLFF,TGCGCCAGCAGCCAAGATGAGGGTAGGACTGAAAAACTGTTTTTT
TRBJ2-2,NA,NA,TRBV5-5,CASSLSWGAGELFF,TGTGCCAGCAGCTTGAGTTGGGGGGCCGGGGAGCTGTTTTTT
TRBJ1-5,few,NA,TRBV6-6,CASSAGSYDNQPQHF,TGTGCCAGCAGTGCGGGCAGTTACGACAATCAGCCCCAGCATTTT
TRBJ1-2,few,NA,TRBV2,CASSEGRSYGYTF,TGTGCCAGCAGTGAAGGCAGGTCCTATGGCTACACCTTC
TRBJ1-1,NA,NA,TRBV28,CASTTTGNTEAFF,TGTGCCAGCACCACGACAGGGAACACTGAAGCTTTCTTT
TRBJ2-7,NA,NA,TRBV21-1,CASSQMTGAPISYEQYF,TGTGCCAGCAGCCAAATGACAGGGGCCCCAATATCATACGAGCAGTACTTC
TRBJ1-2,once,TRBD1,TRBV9,CASSPHRTGYYGYTF,TGTGCCAGCAGCCCCCACAGGACAGGGTACTATGGCTACACCTTC
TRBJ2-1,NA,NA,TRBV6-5,CASSPPGLNEQFF,TGTGCCAGCAGTCCGCCGGGACTCAATGAGCAGTTCTTC
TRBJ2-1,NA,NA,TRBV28,CASSSSGGRSSYNEQFF,NA
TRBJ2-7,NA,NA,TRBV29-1,CSVKQGLETGEQYF,TGCAGCGTGAAACAGGGCCTGGAGACGGGTGAGCAGTACTTC
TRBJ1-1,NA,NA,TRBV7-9,CASSYASSEAFF,TGTGCCAGCAGCTATGCGTCTTCTGAAGCTTTCTTT
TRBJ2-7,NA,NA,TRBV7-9,CASSIRGGAGEQYF,TGTGCCAGCAGCATCCGAGGAGGGGCCGGCGAGCAGTACTTC
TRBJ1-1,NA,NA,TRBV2,CASSEGANTEAFF,TGTGCCAGCAGTGAAGGCGCGAACACTGAAGCTTTCTTT
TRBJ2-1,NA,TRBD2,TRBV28,CAEGTSGSRNEQFF,TGTGCCGAAGGGACTAGCGGGAGTCGCAATGAGCAGTTCTTC